A selection of T cell receptor beta chains follows, all from one sample in a study of lymphopenia after photon versus proton radiotherapy. Produced via immunoSEQ multiplex PCR; TCRdb's table is partial and in-frame only. The sample has around 29,000 clones; around 82% are singletons. Sequencing used peripheral blood, obtained from a patient treated with proton-based radiotherapy. These receptors were collected from a woman aged 70-85 years with pancreatic cancer. Each CDR3 is given with its conserved first and last residue. A D gene is named only where the DNA matches it firmly. Clone size is stated in some rows and not others, as once, few, many or a class when expanded.

>TRBD1|.|TRBJ1-5|TRBV28
TGTGCCAGCAGAGGGACAGGGGGAAACAATCAGCCCCAGCATTTT
CASRGTGGNNQPQHF
>.|.|TRBJ1-1|TRBV5-1
TGCGCCAGCAGCTTGCAGGGCGGACAGACTGAAGCTTTCTTT
CASSLQGGQTEAFF
>.|.|TRBJ2-1|TRBV6-5
TGTGCCAGCAGTTACGGGAATGAGCAGTTCTTC
CASSYGNEQFF
>TRBD1|.|TRBJ1-2|TRBV28
TGTGCCAGCAGTTTACCGGGACAGGGGTATGGCTACACCTTC
CASSLPGQGYGYTF
>.|few|TRBJ2-7|TRBV25-1
TGTGCCAGCAGTGGCCGTATCGAGCAGTACTTC
CASSGRIEQYF
>.|.|TRBJ2-1|TRBV28
TGTGCCAGCATAGGAGTGGGGAGCTCCTACAATGAGCAGTTCTTC
CASIGVGSSYNEQFF
>.|once|TRBJ1-5|TRBV19
TGTGCCAGTAGCAGCGACCCGTTGCTCGGTCAGCCCCAGCATTTT
CASSSDPLLGQPQHF
>TRBD2|.|TRBJ2-3|TRBV6-1
TGTGCCAGCAGGATTACGGGGGGGGGCACAGATACGCAGTATTTT
CASRITGGGTDTQYF
>TRBD1|.|TRBJ2-2|TRBV4-3
TGCGCCAGCAGCCAAGGTCGGTTGGGACAGGGTAACACCGGGGAGCTGTTTTTT
CASSQGRLGQGNTGELFF
>.|.|TRBJ2-7|TRBV11-2
TGTGCCAGCAGCATCAGCTACGAGCAGTACTTC
CASSISYEQYF
>.|.|TRBJ2-2|TRBV4-2
TGTGCCAGCAGCCAAGATCCGGGGGACAGCTCCTTCACCGGGGAGCTGTTTTTT
CASSQDPGDSSFTGELFF
>.|.|TRBJ2-5|TRBV6-5
TGTGCCAGCAGTTACTCCCCCGGCGGCGTGAAGGAGACCCAGTACTTC
CASSYSPGGVKETQYF
>.|once|TRBJ2-1|TRBV4-1
TGCGCCAGCAGCCAAGATCCAACGAGCGGAGGCGGGTTCTTC
CASSQDPTSGGGFF
>.|.|TRBJ2-3|TRBV9
TGTGCCAGCAACAGAGTTTTGGGGGGAGCAGATACGCAGTATTTT
CASNRVLGGADTQYF
>.|.|TRBJ1-6|TRBV7-2
TGTGCCAGCAGGCCGGCTGGGAGCTCCTATAATTCACCCCTCCACTTT
CASRPAGSSYNSPLHF
>.|.|TRBJ2-3|TRBV11-3
TGTGCCAGCAGCTTTCGACTAGATACGCAGTATTTT
CASSFRLDTQYF
>TRBD1|once|TRBJ1-1|TRBV23-1
TGCGCCAGCGATACTAGGGACAGCGACCGAATGAACACTGAAGCTTTCTTT
CASDTRDSDRMNTEAFF
>TRBD2|.|TRBJ2-3|TRBV11-3
TGTGCCAGCAGCTTAGATTCTGCGGGAGCTTCCACAGATACGCAGTATTTT
CASSLDSAGASTDTQYF
>TRBD1|.|TRBJ2-7|TRBV15
TGTGCCACCAGGGACGGGACAGAAGTATCCTACGAGCAGTACTTC
CATRDGTEVSYEQYF
>.|.|TRBJ2-7|TRBV19
TGTGCCAGTAATAGAGCGGGGGACAGGGAAAGGTACGAGCAGTACTTC
CASNRAGDRERYEQYF
>.|few|TRBJ2-3|TRBV6-6
TGTGCCAGCAGTTACGCTAGCGCAGATACGCAGTATTTT
CASSYASADTQYF
>.|.|TRBJ2-5|TRBV5-6
TGTGCCAGCAGCTTGGCTGGCAGGGGCCAAGAGACCCAGTACTTC
CASSLAGRGQETQYF
>.|.|TRBJ2-5|TRBV25-1
TGTGCCAGCAGTGAAGGAGGGACGACCCAGTACTTC
CASSEGGTTQYF
>.|.|TRBJ1-2|TRBV9
TGTGCCAGCAGCGACACTTCCGGCAACTATGGCTACACCTTC
CASSDTSGNYGYTF
>.|.|TRBJ2-3|TRBV4-1
TGCGCCAGCAGCCAAGAAGATGCGGCTAGAATATTAGATACGCAGTATTTT
CASSQEDAARILDTQYF
>.|few|TRBJ1-4|TRBV7-9
TGTGCCAGCAGCTTAAGGGGGACCCCAACTAATGAAAAACTGTTTTTT
CASSLRGTPTNEKLFF
>.|.|TRBJ1-3|TRBV19
TGTGCCAGTCGAACTCCGGGGGGGCCTGGAAACACCATATATTTT
CASRTPGGPGNTIYF
>.|.|TRBJ1-2|TRBV27
TGTGCCAGCAGTTCCTTACAGGGAAACCTGGGAGGCTACACCTTC
CASSSLQGNLGGYTF
>.|.|TRBJ2-1|TRBV6-1
TGTGCCAGCAGTGAGAATCTGGGAAGCAGCTCCTACAATGAGCAGTTCTTC
CASSENLGSSSYNEQFF
>.|.|TRBJ1-1|TRBV25-1
TGTGCCAGCAGTGAGCATAGCCCGACACCGAACACTGAAGCTTTCTTT
CASSEHSPTPNTEAFF
>.|once|TRBJ1-4|TRBV18
TGTGCCAGCTCACCACGAGGGATTAATGAAAAACTGTTTTTT
CASSPRGINEKLFF
>.|.|TRBJ2-7|TRBV6-5
TGTGCCAGCAGTTACTCCGGGTCCTCCTACGAGCAGTACTTC
CASSYSGSSYEQYF
>.|.|TRBJ2-7|TRBV19
TGTGCCAGTAGTATCGGTTGGGGGATTGGGCAGGCTGGTGTTCGCTACGAGCAGTACTTC
CASSIGWGIGQAGVRYEQYF
>.|once|TRBJ2-3|TRBV28
TGTGCCAGCAGTTCGGCGGGAGAGGGGGCAGATACGCAGTATTTT
CASSSAGEGADTQYF
>.|.|TRBJ2-1|TRBV5-5
TGTGCCAGCAGCGACGGGCCTTTCGATGAGCAGTTCTTC
CASSDGPFDEQFF
>TRBD2|.|TRBJ2-7|TRBV6-5
TGTGCCAGCAGTTATAGCGGGGGTACCTACGAGCAGTACTTC
CASSYSGGTYEQYF
>TRBD1|once|TRBJ2-6|TRBV18
TGTGCCAGCTCATCCGGGACAGGGTCTTCTGGGGCCAACGTCCTGACTTTC
CASSSGTGSSGANVLTF